A single sample is the source of the 19 T cell receptor beta chains below, sequenced in a study of blood T cell repertoires in COVID-19. The method was immunoSEQ multiplex PCR; TCRdb's version includes in-frame clones alone and lacks a portion of them. The sample carries 160,000 or so clones, roughly 88% recorded once. The sequenced sample consisted of PBMCs or T cells enriched from blood (not recorded which). These receptor sequences come from a man between 50 and 59 years old who had recovered from COVID-19.

The chain links TRBV30 to TRBJ2-7; D is unresolved. Germline V lookup: CDR1 GTSNPN, CDR2 SVGIG (reference sequence). V lost 0 bases, J lost 2 bases, and 8 bases lay in between. This CDR3 is built from 13 residues. The CDR3 region has the DNA TGTGCCTGGAGTGTCTCAGGCGCCTACGAGCAGTACTTC. The encoded protein is CAWSVSGAYEQYF.

This clone has a single count. The CDR3 loop is CAWSGPAMRGEKLFF. CDR3 DNA sequence: TGTGCCTGGAGTGGCCCCGCAATGCGGGGTGAAAAACTGTTTTTT. J is TRBJ1-4 and V is TRBV30; unclear D gene. The CDR3 covers 15 residues. Trimming removed 1 base at V and 7 bases at J, with 16 bases between. Germline V CDR1 and CDR2: GTSNPN, SVGIG (reference sequence).

The chain uses TRBV18 and TRBJ1-5; no reliable D call. The CDR3 is 16 residues long. Trimming took 3 bases from V and 6 from J, leaving 18 bases between them. CDR1 and CDR2 (germline): KGHSH, LQKENI. CDR3 bases: TGTGCCAGCTCACCTTTTTCCAGCTCGGGTTTTCAGCCCCAGCATTTT. Translating it yields CASSPFSSSGFQPQHF.

The rearrangement uses TRBV18 and TRBJ2-1; TRBD2 matches 9 bases. Germline V gene sequence: CDR1 KGHSH, CDR2 LQKENI. The CDR3 runs 16 residues. J gave up 6 bases and V 1 base, and 7 bases lay outside the gene matches. The CDR3 is CASSPQVSGGGNEQFF. The CDR3 DNA follows: TGTGCCAGCTCACCACAAGTTAGCGGGGGTGGCAATGAGCAGTTCTTC.

The J gene is TRBJ2-2, the V gene TRBV6-6; 7 bases line up with TRBD1. The CDR3 covers 14 residues. The junction had 6 bases not matched to a gene; V was cut back by 7 bases and J by 4 bases. Germline V gives CDR1 MNHNY, CDR2 SVGAGI (reference sequence). CDR3 DNA: TGTGCCAGCAAAGAGACAGGGTCCACCGGGGAGCTGTTTTTT. Its protein product is CASKETGSTGELFF.

The chain links TRBV2 to TRBJ2-1, with 14 bases that match TRBD2. The CDR3 spans 16 residues. Trimming took 2 bases from V and 8 from J; bases not matched to a gene: 5. Germline CDR1 reads SNHLY; CDR2 reads FYNNEI. The CDR3 region has the DNA TGTGCCAGCAGTGAACTAGGGACTAGCGGGGGCGATGAGCAGTTCTTC. As protein: CASSELGTSGGDEQFF.

This clone has only one observation. Additional DNA sequences in this sample encode the identical CDR3. This chain uses TRBV19 with TRBJ1-1, with 8 bases lining up with TRBD1. V shed 4 bases, J shed 0 bases, and the junction held 1 base outside the gene matches. This CDR3 has 14 amino acids. Per the germline V gene, CDR1 is LNHDA and CDR2 is SQIVND (reference sequence). In DNA, the CDR3 is TGTGCCAGTAGTACAGGGGGCATGAACACTGAAGCTTTCTTT. It yields the protein CASSTGGMNTEAFF.

The chain has TRBV5-4 and TRBJ2-5; D remains unclear. From germline, CDR1 is SGHNT and CDR2 YYREEE (reference sequence). The V end lost 0 bases, the J end lost 0 bases, and 6 bases lay between the germline ends. The CDR3 covers 14 residues. The CDR3 DNA reads as TGTGCCAGCAGCTTGGTACAGAACCAAGAGACCCAGTACTTC. This translates into CASSLVQNQETQYF.

This clone was detected a few times. The rearrangement links TRBV29-1 to TRBJ2-3; 8 nucleotides agree with TRBD1. The CDR3 sequence is 14 residues long. The germline gives CDR1 SQVTM, CDR2 ANQGSEA. With 6 bases clipped from V and 2 bases from J, the junction kept 7 bases outside the gene matches. CDR3: CSVVPDRATDTQYF. The CDR3, as DNA: TGCAGCGTCGTGCCGGACAGGGCCACAGATACGCAGTATTTT.

The chain links TRBV5-6 to TRBJ2-1; 7 nucleotides match TRBD2. The germline CDR1 and CDR2 sequences are SGHDT and YYEEEE. The V gene end was trimmed by 0 bases and the J gene end by 0 bases; junction bases not matched to a gene: 12. The length of the CDR3 is 19 residues. The chain's CDR3 is CASSLVVGGTLSSYNEQFF. The CDR3 coding sequence is TGTGCCAGCAGCTTGGTTGTGGGGGGGACGCTTAGCTCCTACAATGAGCAGTTCTTC.

This clone has only a few counts. The chain combines TRBV7-8 with TRBJ1-2, with 7 nucleotides matching TRBD1. In germline, CDR1 is SGHVS, CDR2 FQNEAQ. CDR3 length equals 14 residues. V lost 0 bases, J lost 7 bases, and 5 bases stayed unmatched. The CDR3 protein is CASSLAQGMGGYTF. The CDR3 DNA sequence: TGTGCCAGCAGCTTAGCACAGGGGATGGGTGGCTACACCTTC.

The V gene is TRBV7-9, the J gene TRBJ1-6, with TRBD1 matching over 7 bases. The trim removed 5 bases at V and 6 bases at J, leaving 16 bases unmatched. Germline V gene data show CDR1 as SEHNR and CDR2 as FQNEAQ (reference sequence). CDR3 size: 18 residues. The CDR3 DNA reads as TGTGCCAGCAGCCGCCAGGGGGAATTAAGGGGAATTAATTCACCCCTCCACTTT. Protein: CASSRQGELRGINSPLHF.

The chain couples TRBV30 to TRBJ1-3, with a weak D call TRBD1 (6 bases). The CDR3 runs 13 residues. The V end was cut by 6 bases, the J end by 3 bases, with 12 bases between. Germline loops: CDR1 GTSNPN, CDR2 SVGIG (reference sequence). The chain's CDR3 is CACLQGFGNTIYF. CDR3 DNA: TGTGCCTGCTTACAGGGTTTTGGAAACACCATATATTTT. The whole variable domain, remainder taken from reference TRBV30 and TRBJ1-3, is SQTIHQWPATLVQPVGSPLSLECTVEGTSNPNLYWYRQAAGRGLQLLFYSVGIGQISSEVPQNLSASRPQDRQFILSSKKLLLSDSGFYLCACLQGFGNTIYFGEGSWLTVV.

This clone was picked up one time. The chain employs TRBV9 and TRBJ2-3; TRBD1 is a possible D gene (5 bases). Trimming removed 4 bases at V and 0 bases at J, with 12 bases between. The germline gives CDR1 SGDLS, CDR2 YYNGEE. The CDR3 contains 15 residues. The CDR3 DNA reads as TGTGCCAGCAGCTCGAAGGGGTTTAGCACAGATACGCAGTATTTT. Translating it yields CASSSKGFSTDTQYF.

The rearrangement joins TRBV3-1 (or the pseudogene TRBV3-2) to TRBJ2-2, with D tentatively TRBD2 (5 bases). Trimming stripped 1 base from V and 8 bases from J, with 11 bases between. The CDR3 is 14 amino acids. In germline, CDR1 is LGHDT, CDR2 YNNKEL (reference sequence). The CDR3 sequence is CASSQVRGTGELFF. In nucleotides, the CDR3 is TGTGCCAGCAGCCAAGTCCGGGGAACTGGGGAGCTGTTTTTT.

The chain recombines TRBV29-1 with TRBJ2-2, with 8 bases lining up with TRBD1. This CDR3 region has 14 residues. V was clipped by 8 bases and J by 7 bases; unmatched bases: 12. CDR1 and CDR2 from the germline V gene are SQVTM and ANQGSEA. The DNA for the CDR3 is TGCAGCACAAGCAGGGGGCGCGTTGGCGGGGAGCTGTTTTTT. Translating gives CSTSRGRVGGELFF.

The rearrangement joins TRBV5-8 to TRBJ1-2; D not certain. Germline CDR1 reads SGHTS; CDR2 reads YDEGEE. V lost 0 bases and J lost 0, with 9 bases in between. The CDR3 totals 15 residues. The CDR3 bases are TGTGCCAGCAGCTTGGTAAGGAGGGCTAACTATGGCTACACCTTC. Amino acids: CASSLVRRANYGYTF.

The genes are TRBV30 and TRBJ2-6; 7 bases are shared with TRBD1. The CDR3 is 16 amino acids. The germline V gene encodes CDR1 GTSNPN and CDR2 SVGIG (reference sequence). V lost 4 bases and J lost 0; bases outside the gene matches: 6. CDR3 sequence (DNA): TGTGCCTGGAACGGACAGGTTAGCTCTGGGGCCAACGTCCTGACTTTC. Protein sequence: CAWNGQVSSGANVLTF.

J is TRBJ1-2 and V is TRBV18, with TRBD1 matching over 8 bases. The germline CDR1 and CDR2 sequences are KGHSH and LQKENI. The V segment lost 3 bases and the J segment 8 bases; nucleotides outside the gene matches: 5. The CDR3 runs 13 residues. CDR3 bases: TGTGCCAGCTCACCGGACAGGGCTCAAGGCTACACCTTC. This codes for CASSPDRAQGYTF.